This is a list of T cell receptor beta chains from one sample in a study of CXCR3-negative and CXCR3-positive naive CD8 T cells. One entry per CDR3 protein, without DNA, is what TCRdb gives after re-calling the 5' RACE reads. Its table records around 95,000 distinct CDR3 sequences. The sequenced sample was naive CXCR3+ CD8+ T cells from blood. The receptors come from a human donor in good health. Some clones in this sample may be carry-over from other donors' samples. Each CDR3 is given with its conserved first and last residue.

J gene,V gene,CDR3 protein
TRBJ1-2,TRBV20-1,CSVWSGMEGYTF
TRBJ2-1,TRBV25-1,CASKEGQSSYNEQFF
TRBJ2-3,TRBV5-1,CASSFRQGLTDTQHF
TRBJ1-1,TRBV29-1,CSVGGQGMAEAFF
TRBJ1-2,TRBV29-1,CSVEVYEGAYGYTF
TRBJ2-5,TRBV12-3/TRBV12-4,CASGRGSPETQYF
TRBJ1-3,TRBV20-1,CSARDGLFSGNTIYF
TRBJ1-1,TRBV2,CASSEGSWDTEAFF
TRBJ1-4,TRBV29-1,CSAQGVTNEKLFF
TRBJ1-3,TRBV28,CASSFHTGNTIYF
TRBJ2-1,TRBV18,CASSPIRDKGLHEQFF
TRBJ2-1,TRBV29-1,CSVTSGMVDEQFF
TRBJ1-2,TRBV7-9,CASSPGPDGYTF
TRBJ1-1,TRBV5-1,CASSLEQAMNTEAFF
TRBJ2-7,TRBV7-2,CASTESGTSFVAYEQYF
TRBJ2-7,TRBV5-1,CASSTGLDYEQYF
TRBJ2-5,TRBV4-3,CASSQETSGGFQETQYF
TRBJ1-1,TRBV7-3,CASLGVGNTEAFF
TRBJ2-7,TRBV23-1,CASSPLRGRGYEQYF
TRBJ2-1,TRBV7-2,CASSPSMGSSERDEQFF
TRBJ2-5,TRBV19,CASSIGYYTPETQYF
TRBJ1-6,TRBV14,CASSLPSRGSPLHF
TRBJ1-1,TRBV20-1,CSARDLVNTEAFF
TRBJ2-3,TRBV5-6,CASSLIRSGAGDTQYF